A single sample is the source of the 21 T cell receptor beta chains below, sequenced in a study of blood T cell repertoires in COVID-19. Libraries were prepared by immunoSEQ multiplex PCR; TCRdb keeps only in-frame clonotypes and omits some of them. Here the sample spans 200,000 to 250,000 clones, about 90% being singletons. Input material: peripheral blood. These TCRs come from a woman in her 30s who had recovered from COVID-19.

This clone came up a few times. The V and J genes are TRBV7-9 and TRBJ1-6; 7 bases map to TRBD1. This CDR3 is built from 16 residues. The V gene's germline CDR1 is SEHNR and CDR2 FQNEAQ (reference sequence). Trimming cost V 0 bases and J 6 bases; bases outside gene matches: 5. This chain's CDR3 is CASSLATAGGNSPLHF. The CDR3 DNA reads TGTGCCAGCAGCTTAGCCACGGCAGGGGGTAATTCACCCCTCCACTTT. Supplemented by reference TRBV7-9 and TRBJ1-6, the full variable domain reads DTGVSQNPRHKITKRGQNVTFRCDPISEHNRLYWYRQTLGQGPEFLTYFQNEAQLEKSRLLSDRFSAERPKGSFSTLEIQRTEQGDSAMYLCASSLATAGGNSPLHFGNGTRLTVT.

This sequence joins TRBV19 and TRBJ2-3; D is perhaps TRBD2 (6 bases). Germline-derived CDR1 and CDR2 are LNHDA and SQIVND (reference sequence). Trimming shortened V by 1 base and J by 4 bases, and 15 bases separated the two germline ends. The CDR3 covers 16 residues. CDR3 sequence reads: CASSIVSGTRADTQYF. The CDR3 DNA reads TGTGCCAGTAGTATAGTTTCAGGGACTCGAGCAGATACGCAGTATTTT. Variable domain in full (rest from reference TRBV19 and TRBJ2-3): DGGITQSPKYLFRKEGQNVTLSCEQNLNHDAMYWYRQDPGQGLRLIYYSQIVNDFQKGDIAEGYSVSREKKESFPLTVTSAQKNPTAFYLCASSIVSGTRADTQYFGPGTRLTVL.

CDR3 sequence reads: CATSRAAGGLYEQYF. CDR3 nucleotide sequence: TGTGCCACCAGCAGGGCAGCGGGGGGGCTCTACGAGCAGTACTTC. The chain employs TRBV15 and TRBJ2-7; the match to TRBD2 covers 10 bases. CDR1 LNHNV and CDR2 YYDKDF come from the germline V gene (reference sequence). The CDR3 has 15 amino acids. Trimming at V came to 3 bases and at J to 3 bases, leaving 5 bases not matched to a gene.

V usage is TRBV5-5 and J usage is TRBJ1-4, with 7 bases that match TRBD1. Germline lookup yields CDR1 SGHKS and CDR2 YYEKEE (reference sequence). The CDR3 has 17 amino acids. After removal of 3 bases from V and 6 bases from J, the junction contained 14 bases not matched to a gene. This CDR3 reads CASSSGAGQVDYEKLFF. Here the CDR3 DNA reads TGTGCCAGCAGCTCAGGGGCCGGACAGGTCGATTATGAAAAACTGTTTTTT.

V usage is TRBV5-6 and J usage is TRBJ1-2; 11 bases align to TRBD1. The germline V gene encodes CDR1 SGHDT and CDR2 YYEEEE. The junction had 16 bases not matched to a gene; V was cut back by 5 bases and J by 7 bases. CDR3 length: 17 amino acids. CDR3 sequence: CASSLGQGATIRSGYTF. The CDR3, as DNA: TGTGCCAGCAGTCTAGGACAGGGGGCTACGATCAGGTCTGGCTACACCTTC.

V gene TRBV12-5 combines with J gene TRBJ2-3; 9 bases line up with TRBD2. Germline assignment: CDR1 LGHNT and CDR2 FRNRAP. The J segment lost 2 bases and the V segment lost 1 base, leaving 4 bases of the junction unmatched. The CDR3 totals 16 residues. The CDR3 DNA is TGTGCTAGTGGTTTGGGGGCTAGCGGGATCACAGATACGCAGTATTTT. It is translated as CASGLGASGITDTQYF. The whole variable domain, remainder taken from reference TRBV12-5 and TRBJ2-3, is DARVTQTPRHKVTEMGQEVTMRCQPILGHNTVFWYRQTMMQGLELLAYFRNRAPLDDSGMPKDRFSAEMPDATLATLKIQPSEPRDSAVYFCASGLGASGITDTQYFGPGTRLTVL.

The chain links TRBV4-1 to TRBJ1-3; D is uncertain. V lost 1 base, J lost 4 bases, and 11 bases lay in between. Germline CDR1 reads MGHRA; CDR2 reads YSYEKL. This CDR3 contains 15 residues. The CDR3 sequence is CASSQAPKLGNTIYF. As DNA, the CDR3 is TGCGCCAGCAGCCAAGCACCAAAACTCGGAAACACCATATATTTT.

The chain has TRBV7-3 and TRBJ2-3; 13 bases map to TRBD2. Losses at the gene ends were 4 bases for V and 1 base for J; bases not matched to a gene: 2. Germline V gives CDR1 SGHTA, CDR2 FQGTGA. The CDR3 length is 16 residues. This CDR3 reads CASSSGLAGGTDTQYF. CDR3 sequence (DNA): TGTGCCAGCAGCTCCGGACTAGCGGGGGGCACAGATACGCAGTATTTT.

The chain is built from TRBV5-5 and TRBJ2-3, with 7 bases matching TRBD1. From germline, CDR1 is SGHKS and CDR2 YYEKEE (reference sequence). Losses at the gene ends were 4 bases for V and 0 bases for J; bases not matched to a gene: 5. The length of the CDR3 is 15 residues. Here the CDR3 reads CASSLQGLSTDTQYF. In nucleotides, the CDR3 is TGTGCCAGCAGCCTACAGGGGCTGAGCACAGATACGCAGTATTTT.

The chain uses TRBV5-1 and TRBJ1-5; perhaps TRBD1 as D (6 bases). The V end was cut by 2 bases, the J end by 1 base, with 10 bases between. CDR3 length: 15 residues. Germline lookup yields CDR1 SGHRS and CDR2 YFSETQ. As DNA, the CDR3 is TGCGCCAGCAGCTTAACAGGGCAGAGCAATCAGCCCCAGCATTTT. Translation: CASSLTGQSNQPQHF. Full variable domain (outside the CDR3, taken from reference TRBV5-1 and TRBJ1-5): KAGVTQTPRYLIKTRGQQVTLSCSPISGHRSVSWYQQTPGQGLQFLFEYFSETQRNKGNFPGRFSGRQFSNSRSEMNVSTLELGDSALYLCASSLTGQSNQPQHFGDGTRLSIL.

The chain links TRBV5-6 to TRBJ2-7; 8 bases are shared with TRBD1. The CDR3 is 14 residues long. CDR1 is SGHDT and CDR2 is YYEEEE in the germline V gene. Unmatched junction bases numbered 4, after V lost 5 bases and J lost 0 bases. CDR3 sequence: CASRPQGGSYEQYF. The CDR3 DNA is TGTGCCAGCAGGCCACAGGGGGGCTCCTACGAGCAGTACTTC.

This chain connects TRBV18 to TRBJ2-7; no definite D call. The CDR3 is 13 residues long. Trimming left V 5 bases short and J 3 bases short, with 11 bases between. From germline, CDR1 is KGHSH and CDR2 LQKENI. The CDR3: CASSATADYEQYF. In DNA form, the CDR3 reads TGTGCCAGCTCAGCGACTGCGGACTACGAGCAGTACTTC.

As DNA, the CDR3 is TGTGCCAGCAGTGGACAGGGTGACGAGCAGTACTTC. This gives the protein CASSGQGDEQYF. The chain joins TRBV2 to TRBJ2-7; 7 nucleotides line up with TRBD1. The CDR3 sequence is 12 residues long. Trimming at V came to 4 bases and at J to 5 bases, leaving 2 bases not matched to a gene. Looked up from germline, CDR1 is SNHLY and CDR2 is FYNNEI.

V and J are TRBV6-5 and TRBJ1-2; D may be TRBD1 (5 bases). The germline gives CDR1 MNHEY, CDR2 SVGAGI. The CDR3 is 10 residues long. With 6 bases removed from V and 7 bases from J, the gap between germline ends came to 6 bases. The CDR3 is CASRQGGYTF. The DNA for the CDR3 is TGTGCCAGCAGGCAGGGTGGCTACACCTTC.

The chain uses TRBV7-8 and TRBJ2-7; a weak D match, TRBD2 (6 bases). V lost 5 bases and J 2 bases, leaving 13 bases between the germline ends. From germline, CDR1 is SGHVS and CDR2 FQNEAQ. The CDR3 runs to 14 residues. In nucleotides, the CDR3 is TGTGCCAGCAGCCAGTCTAGCGTAGCCTACGAGCAGTACTTC. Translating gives CASSQSSVAYEQYF.

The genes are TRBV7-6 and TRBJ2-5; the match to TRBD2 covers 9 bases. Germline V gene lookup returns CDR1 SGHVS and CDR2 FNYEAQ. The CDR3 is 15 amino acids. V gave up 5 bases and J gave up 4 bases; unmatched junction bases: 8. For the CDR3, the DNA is TGTGCCAGCAGCCTTGCGGGACTAGCAGCAGAGACCCAGTACTTC. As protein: CASSLAGLAAETQYF.

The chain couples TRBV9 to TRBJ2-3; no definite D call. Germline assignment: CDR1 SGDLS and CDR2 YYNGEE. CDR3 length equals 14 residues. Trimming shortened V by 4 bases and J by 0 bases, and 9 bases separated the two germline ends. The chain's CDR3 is CASSLGPSTDTQYF. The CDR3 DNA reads TGTGCCAGCAGCCTGGGCCCTAGCACAGATACGCAGTATTTT.

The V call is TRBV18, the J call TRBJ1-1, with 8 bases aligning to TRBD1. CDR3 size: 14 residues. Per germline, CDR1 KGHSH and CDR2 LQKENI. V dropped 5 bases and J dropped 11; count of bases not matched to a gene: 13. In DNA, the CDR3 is TGTGCCAGCTCATCTCAGGGGGCGGACCCCTCGGCTTTCTTT. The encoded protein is CASSSQGADPSAFF.

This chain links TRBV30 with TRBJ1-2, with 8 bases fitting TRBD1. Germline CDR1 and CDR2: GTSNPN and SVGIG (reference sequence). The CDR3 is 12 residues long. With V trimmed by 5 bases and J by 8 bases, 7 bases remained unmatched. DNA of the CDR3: TGTGCCTGGGTGGGGGACAGGCTCGGCTACACCTTC. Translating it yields CAWVGDRLGYTF.

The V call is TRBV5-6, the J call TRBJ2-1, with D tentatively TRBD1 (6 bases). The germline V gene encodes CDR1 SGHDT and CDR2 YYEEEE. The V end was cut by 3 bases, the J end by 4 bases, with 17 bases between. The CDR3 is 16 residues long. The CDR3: CASSWVQGSSYNEQFF. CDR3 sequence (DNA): TGTGCCAGCAGCTGGGTCCAGGGGTCCTCGTACAATGAGCAGTTCTTC.

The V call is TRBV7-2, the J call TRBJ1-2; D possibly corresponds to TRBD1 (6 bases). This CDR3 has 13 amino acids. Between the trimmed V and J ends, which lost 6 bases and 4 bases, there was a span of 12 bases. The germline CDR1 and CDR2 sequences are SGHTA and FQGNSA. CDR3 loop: CASRTTGGYGYTF. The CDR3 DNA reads TGTGCCAGCAGGACGACAGGAGGCTATGGCTACACCTTC.